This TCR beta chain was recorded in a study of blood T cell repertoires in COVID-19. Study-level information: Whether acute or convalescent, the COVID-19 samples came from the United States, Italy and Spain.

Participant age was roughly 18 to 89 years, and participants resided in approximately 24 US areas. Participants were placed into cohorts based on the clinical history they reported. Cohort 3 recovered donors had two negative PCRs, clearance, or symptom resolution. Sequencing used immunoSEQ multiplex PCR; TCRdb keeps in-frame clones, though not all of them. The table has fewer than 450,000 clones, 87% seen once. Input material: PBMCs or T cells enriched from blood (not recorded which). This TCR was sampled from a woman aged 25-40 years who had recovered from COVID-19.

CDR3 protein: CASLPPGEITIYF. The CDR3 nucleotides are TGTGCCAGCCTCCCGCCCGGGGAAATCACCATATATTTT. The V call is TRBV12-3 or TRBV12-4, the J call TRBJ1-3; D is ambiguous. V lost 8 bases to trimming and J lost 9 bases, with 17 bases between them. The CDR3 has 13 amino acids.